Here is one T cell receptor (beta chain) with its context. Antigen unknown. These data come from a study of hypomethylating agent response in myelodysplastic syndrome. V dropped 0 bases and J dropped 1 base, with 12 bases sitting between them. CDR1 is LGHNT and CDR2 is FRNRAP in the germline V gene. The CDR3 is 16 amino acids. Points from the study as a whole: The cohort was small, with only around 10 patients analyzed.

Per the study methods: VDJdb flagged roughly 1.6% of approximately 170,000 unique clonotypes as previously reported viral-epitope-specific. This table comes from immunoSEQ multiplex PCR, and its TCRdb copy is limited to in-frame clones, with some not included. The V and J calls and clone size were taken over from that table, and D and trimming were inferred from the DNA. The sample shows about 10,000 clones, 83% of them seen only once. The source was bone marrow, collected before or after starting hypomethylating agent treatment for myelodysplastic syndrome (not recorded which). The TCR originated in a human donor with myelodysplastic syndrome. The V gene is TRBV12-5, the J gene TRBJ1-2, with D maybe TRBD1 (6 bases). In DNA, the CDR3 is TGTGCTAGTGGTTTGGTACGAGGGACAATTAACTATGGCTACACCTTC. It codes for CASGLVRGTINYGYTF.